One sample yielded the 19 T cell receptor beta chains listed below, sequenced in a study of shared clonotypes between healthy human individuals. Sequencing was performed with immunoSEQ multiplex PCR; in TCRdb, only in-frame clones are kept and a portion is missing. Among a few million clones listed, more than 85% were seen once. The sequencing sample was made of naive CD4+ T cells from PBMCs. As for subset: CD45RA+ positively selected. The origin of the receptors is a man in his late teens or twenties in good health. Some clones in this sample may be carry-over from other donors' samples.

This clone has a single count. CDR3 sequence (DNA): TGCGCCAGGCAATGGCAGGGGCCGCACCGGCAGTACTTC. Its translation is CARQWQGPHRQYF. J is TRBJ2-7 and V is TRBV5-1; maybe TRBD1 (6 bases). V lost 8 bases and J lost 9, with 21 bases in between. This CDR3 is built from 13 residues. Germline V gives CDR1 SGHRS, CDR2 YFSETQ.

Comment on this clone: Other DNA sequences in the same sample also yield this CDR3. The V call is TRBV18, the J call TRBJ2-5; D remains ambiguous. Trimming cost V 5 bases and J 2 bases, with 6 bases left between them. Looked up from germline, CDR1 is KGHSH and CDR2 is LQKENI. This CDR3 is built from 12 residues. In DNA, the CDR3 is TGTGCCAGCTCATCCCAACAAGAGACCCAGTACTTC. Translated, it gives CASSSQQETQYF.

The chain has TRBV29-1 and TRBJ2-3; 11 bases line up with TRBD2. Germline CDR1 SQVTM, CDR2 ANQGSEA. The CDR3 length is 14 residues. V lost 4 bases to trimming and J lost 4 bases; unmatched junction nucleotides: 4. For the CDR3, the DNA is TGCAGCGTTGGACTAGCGGGACGGGCAGATACGCAGTATTTT. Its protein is CSVGLAGRADTQYF.

As DNA, the CDR3 is TGCGCCAGCAGCCAAGACTCGCCCGGCCGCGGCGGGGAGCTGTTTTTT. Its protein is CASSQDSPGRGGELFF. V and J are TRBV4-1 and TRBJ2-2; D ambiguous. Per germline, CDR1 MGHRA and CDR2 YSYEKL. The V end was cut by 0 bases, the J end by 7 bases, with 15 bases between. The CDR3 contains 16 residues.

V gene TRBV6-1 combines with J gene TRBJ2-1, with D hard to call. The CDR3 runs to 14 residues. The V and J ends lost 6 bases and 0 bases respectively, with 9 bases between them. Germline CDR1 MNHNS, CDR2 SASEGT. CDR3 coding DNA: TGTGCCAGCAGAGAGATGAGCTCCTACAATGAGCAGTTCTTC. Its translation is CASREMSSYNEQFF.

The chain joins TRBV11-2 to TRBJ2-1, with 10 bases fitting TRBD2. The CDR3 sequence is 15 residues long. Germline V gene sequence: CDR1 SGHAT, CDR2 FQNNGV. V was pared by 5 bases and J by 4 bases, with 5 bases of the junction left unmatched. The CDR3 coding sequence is TGTGCCAGCAGCCAAACTAGCGGGGTGTACAATGAGCAGTTCTTC. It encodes CASSQTSGVYNEQFF. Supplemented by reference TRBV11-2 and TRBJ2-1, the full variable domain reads EAGVAQSPRYKIIEKRQSVAFWCNPISGHATLYWYQQILGQGPKLLIQFQNNGVVDDSQLPKDRFSAERLKGVDSTLKIQPAKLEDSAVYLCASSQTSGVYNEQFFGPGTRLTVL.

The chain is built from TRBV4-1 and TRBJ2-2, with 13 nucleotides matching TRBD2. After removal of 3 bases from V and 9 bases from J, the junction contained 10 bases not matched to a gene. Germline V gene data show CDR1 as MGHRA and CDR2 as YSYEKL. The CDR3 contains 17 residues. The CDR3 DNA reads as TGCGCCAGCAGCCAGCCAACTAGCGGGAGGGCCGTGTGGGAGCTGTTTTTT. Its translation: CASSQPTSGRAVWELFF.

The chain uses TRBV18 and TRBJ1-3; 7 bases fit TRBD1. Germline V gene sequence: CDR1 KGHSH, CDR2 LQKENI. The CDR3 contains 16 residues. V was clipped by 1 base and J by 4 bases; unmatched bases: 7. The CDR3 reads CASSPRGRDSGNTIYF. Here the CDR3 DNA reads TGTGCCAGCTCACCACGAGGCCGGGACAGCGGAAACACCATATATTTT.

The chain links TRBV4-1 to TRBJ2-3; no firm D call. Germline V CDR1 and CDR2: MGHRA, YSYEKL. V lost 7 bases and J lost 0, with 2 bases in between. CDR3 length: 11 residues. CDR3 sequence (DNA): TGCGCCAGCATGAGCACAGATACGCAGTATTTT. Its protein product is CASMSTDTQYF.

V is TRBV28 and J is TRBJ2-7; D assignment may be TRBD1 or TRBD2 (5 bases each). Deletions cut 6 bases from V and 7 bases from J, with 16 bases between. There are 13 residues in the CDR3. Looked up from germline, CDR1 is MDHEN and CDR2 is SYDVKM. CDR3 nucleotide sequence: TGTGCCAGCAGGGGACGGACCTTGGGGGAGCAGTACTTC. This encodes CASRGRTLGEQYF.

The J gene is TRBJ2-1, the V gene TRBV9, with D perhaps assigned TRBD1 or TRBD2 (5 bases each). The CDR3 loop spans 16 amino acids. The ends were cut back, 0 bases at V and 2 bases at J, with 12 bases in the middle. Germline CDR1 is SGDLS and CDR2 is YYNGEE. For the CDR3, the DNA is TGTGCCAGCAGCGTAGGTCCGGGACCAGCCTACAATGAGCAGTTCTTC. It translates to CASSVGPGPAYNEQFF.

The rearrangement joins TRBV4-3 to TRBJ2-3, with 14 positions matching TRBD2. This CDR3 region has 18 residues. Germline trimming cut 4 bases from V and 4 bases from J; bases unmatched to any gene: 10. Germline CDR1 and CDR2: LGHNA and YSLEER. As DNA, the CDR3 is TGCGCCAGCAGCCCCAATCCGGGACTAGCGGGGGCAGCAGATACGCAGTATTTT. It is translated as CASSPNPGLAGAADTQYF.

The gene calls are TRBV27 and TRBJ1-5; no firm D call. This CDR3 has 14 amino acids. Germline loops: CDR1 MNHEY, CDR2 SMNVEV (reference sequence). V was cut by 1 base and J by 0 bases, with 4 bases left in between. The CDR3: CASSLWYSNQPQHF. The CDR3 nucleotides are TGTGCCAGCAGTTTATGGTATAGCAATCAGCCCCAGCATTTT.

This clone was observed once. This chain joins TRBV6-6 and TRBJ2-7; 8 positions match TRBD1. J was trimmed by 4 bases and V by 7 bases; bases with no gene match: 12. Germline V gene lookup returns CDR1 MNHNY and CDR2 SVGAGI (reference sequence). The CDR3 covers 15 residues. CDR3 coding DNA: TGTGCCAGCAACAAGCACAGGGGGGACTTTTACGAGCAGTACTTC. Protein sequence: CASNKHRGDFYEQYF.

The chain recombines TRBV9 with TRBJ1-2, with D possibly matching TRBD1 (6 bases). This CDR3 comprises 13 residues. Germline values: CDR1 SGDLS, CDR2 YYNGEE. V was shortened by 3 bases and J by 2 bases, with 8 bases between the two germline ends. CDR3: CASSETGNYGYTF. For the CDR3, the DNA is TGTGCCAGCAGCGAAACAGGGAACTATGGCTACACCTTC.

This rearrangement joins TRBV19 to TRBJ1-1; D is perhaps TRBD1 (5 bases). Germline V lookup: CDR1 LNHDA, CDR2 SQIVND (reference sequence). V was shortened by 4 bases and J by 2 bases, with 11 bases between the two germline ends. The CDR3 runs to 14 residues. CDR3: CASSTRQKNTEAFF. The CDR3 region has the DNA TGTGCCAGTAGTACCAGACAGAAAAACACTGAAGCTTTCTTT.

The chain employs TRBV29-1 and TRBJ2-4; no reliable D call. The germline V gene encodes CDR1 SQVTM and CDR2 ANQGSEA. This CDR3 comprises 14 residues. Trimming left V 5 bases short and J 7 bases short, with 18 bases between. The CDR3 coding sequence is TGCAGCGTTTCAGGACGGACGGGTTTGAACATTCAGTACTTC. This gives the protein CSVSGRTGLNIQYF.

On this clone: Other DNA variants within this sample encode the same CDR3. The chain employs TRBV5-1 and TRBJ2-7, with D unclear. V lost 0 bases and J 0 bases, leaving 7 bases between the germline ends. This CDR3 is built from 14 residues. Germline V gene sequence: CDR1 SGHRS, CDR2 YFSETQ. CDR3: CASSLELVSYEQYF. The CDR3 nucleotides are TGCGCCAGCAGCTTGGAGCTGGTCTCCTACGAGCAGTACTTC.

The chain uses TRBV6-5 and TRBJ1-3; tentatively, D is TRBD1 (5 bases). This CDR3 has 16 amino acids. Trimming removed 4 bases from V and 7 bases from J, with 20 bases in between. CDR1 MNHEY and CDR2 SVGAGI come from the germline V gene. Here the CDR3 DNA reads TGTGCCAGCAGTTTTGTCCGGGACCTAACTCGGAACACCATATATTTT. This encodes CASSFVRDLTRNTIYF.